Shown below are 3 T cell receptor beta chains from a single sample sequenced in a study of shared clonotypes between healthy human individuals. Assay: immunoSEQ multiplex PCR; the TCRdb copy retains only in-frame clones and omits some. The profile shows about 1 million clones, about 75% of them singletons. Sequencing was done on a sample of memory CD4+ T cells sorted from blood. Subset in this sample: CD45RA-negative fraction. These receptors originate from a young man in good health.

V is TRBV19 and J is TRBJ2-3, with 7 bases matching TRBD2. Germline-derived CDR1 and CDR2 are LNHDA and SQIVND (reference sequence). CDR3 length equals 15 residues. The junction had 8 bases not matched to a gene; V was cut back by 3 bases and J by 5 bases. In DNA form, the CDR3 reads TGTGCCAGTAGTATTCTAGCGGACGGAGGAGATACGCAGTATTTT. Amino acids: CASSILADGGDTQYF.

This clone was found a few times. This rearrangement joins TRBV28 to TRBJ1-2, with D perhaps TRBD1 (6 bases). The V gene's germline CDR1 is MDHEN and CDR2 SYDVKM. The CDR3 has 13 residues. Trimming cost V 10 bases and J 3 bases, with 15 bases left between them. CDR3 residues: CATHPGQHYGYTF. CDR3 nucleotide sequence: TGTGCCACCCACCCCGGACAGCACTATGGCTACACCTTC.

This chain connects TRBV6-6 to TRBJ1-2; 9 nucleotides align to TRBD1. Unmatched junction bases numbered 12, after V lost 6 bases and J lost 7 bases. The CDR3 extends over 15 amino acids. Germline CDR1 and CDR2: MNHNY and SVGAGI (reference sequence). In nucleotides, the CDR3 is TGTGCCAGCAGCTATACAACCGGGACAGGGAGTGGCTACACCTTC. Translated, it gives CASSYTTGTGSGYTF.